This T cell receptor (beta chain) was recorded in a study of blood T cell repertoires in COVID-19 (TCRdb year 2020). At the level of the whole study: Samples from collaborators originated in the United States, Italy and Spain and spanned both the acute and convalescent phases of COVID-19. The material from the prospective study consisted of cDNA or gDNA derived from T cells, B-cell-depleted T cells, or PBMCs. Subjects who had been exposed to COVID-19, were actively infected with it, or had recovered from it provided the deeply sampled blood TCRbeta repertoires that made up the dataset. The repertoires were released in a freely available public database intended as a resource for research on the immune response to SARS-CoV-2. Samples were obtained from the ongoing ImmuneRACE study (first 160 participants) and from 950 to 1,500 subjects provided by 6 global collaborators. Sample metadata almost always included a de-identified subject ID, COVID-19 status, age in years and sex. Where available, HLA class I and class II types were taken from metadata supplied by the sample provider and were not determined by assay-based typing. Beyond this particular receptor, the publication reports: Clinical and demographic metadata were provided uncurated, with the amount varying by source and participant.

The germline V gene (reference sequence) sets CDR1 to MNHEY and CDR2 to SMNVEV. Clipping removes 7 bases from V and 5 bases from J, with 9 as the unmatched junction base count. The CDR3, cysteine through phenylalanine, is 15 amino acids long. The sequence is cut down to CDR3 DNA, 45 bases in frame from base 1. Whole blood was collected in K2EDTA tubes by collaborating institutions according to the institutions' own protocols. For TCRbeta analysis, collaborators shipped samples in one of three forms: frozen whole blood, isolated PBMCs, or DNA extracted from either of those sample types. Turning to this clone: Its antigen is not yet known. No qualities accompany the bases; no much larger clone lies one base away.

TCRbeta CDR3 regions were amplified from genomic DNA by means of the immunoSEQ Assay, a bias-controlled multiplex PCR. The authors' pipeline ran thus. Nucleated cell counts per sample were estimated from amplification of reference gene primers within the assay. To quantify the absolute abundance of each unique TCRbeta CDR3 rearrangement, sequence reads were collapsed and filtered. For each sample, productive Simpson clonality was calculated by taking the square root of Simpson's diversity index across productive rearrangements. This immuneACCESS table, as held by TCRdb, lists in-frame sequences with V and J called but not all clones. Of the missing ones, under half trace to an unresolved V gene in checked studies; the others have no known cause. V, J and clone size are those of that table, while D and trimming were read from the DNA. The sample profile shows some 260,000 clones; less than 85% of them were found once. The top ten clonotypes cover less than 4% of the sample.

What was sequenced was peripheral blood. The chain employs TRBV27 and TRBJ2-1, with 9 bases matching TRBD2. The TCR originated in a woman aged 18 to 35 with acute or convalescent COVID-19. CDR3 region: CASTQVSGRHNEQFF. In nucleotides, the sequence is TGTGCCAGCACCCAAGTTAGCGGGAGACACAATGAGCAGTTCTTC.